This T cell receptor beta chain was recovered during a study of blood T cells in healthy people across ages. Next came a second PCR, run for roughly 6 to 11 cycles, which used a sample-barcoded 5' primer along with a J-beta primer mix. TCRdb reprocessed the 5' RACE reads with MiXCR, giving one entry per CDR3 protein. The repertoire holds around 1,500,000 distinct CDR3 sequences, with approximately 28% as singletons. This clonotype was observed once. One junction end does not reproduce the germline sequence, and a read error may be involved. CDR3 size: 16 residues. The germline V gene has CDR1 LGHDT and CDR2 YNNKEL (reference sequence). Per sample, extraction of total RNA gave at least 5 micrograms in every case.

The chain uses TRBV3-1 and TRBJ1-4; tentatively, D is TRBD1 (5 bases). The TCR sequence derives from a woman aged 30 to 39 in good health. The specimen was blood. CDR3 sequence reads: CASNQDWLRAGEKLFF. The CDR3 DNA sequence: TGTGCCAGCAACCAAGATTGGCTCAGGGCGGGTGAAAAACTGTTTTTT.